This T cell receptor (beta chain) appears in the sequencing data of a study of cytomegalovirus exposure and HLA in healthy donors. Study details: Out of fewer than 500 genotyped donors, roughly 83% belonged to the Caucasian-associated ancestry cluster.

Study outcomes and limitations: When a later analysis was performed, an Asian-associated ancestry cluster reportedly had fewer N-insertions than the roughly 700-donor mean.

Notes on this clone: No antigen is known for it.

Vbeta (60) and Jbeta (13) primers were used in the PCR. Here immunoSEQ multiplex PCR was the method, and the copy in TCRdb shows in-frame clones only, minus some. This table has around 100,000 clones, more than 65% appearing once. This CDR3 contains 15 residues. Germline V gives CDR1 SEHNR, CDR2 FQNEAQ (reference sequence). V was trimmed by 3 bases and J by 2 bases, leaving 8 bases between them. The sequencing input was PBMCs. The TCR comes from a woman under 30 in good health and CMV-seropositive. This chain links TRBV7-9 with TRBJ2-6; D is possibly TRBD1 (5 bases). The DNA of the CDR3 is TGTGCCAGCAGCTTGGAAGGGGCTGGGGCCAACGTCCTGACTTTC. This encodes CASSLEGAGANVLTF.